Below, 5 T cell receptor beta chains from the same sample are listed, as sequenced in a study of molecular identifiers for immune sequencing clone quantification. TCRdb ran MiXCR on the PCR reads and lists one entry per CDR3 protein. The sample yields about 97,000 distinct CDR3 sequences, approximately 24% seen once. What was sequenced was naive CD8+ T cells from blood, with Jurkat cell RNA spiked in. Subset specified: FACS-sorted CD8+CD4-CCR7+CD45RA+ naive T cells. Source of these receptors: a human donor in good health. Some libraries in this study had Jurkat cell RNA spiked in.

This clonotype has a count of ten or more. The chain employs TRBV6-4 and TRBJ2-1; D is ambiguous. Looked up from germline, CDR1 is MRHNA and CDR2 is SNTAGT. The CDR3 runs to 13 residues. V lost 1 base, J lost 0 bases, and 1 base lay in between. CDR3 loop: CASSDFSYNEQFF. The CDR3, as DNA: TGTGCCAGCAGTGACTTCTCCTACAATGAGCAGTTCTTC.

This clonotype was found many times. V is TRBV4-1 and J is TRBJ2-7; D is perhaps TRBD1 (7 bases). The CDR3 extends over 14 amino acids. CDR1 is MGHRA, CDR2 YSYEKL, per germline. Trimming took 2 bases from V and 4 from J, leaving 12 bases between them. DNA for the CDR3: TGCGCCAGCAGCCAACGATCAGGGGGGTACGAGCAGTACTTC. Translated: CASSQRSGGYEQYF.

The genes are TRBV5-4 and TRBJ2-1, with D unclear. CDR3 size: 16 residues. Trimming removed 0 bases from V and 1 base from J, with 11 bases in between. Germline assignment: CDR1 SGHNT and CDR2 YYREEE (reference sequence). The CDR3 DNA reads as TGTGCCAGCAGCTTGGCCTCGGTCCGTTCCTACAATGAGCAGTTCTTC. It yields the protein CASSLASVRSYNEQFF.

The chain uses TRBV6-4 and TRBJ2-3, with 10 bases fitting TRBD2. Trimming at V came to 4 bases and at J to 1 base, leaving 8 bases not matched to a gene. This CDR3 contains 17 residues. CDR1 is MRHNA, CDR2 SNTAGT, per germline. Written as DNA, the CDR3 is TGTGCCAGCAGTGCCTCGGAGCGGGAGGGCGGCACAGATACGCAGTATTTT. This encodes CASSASEREGGTDTQYF.

Concerning this clonotype: This may be a read error: a much more frequent sequence differs by one nucleotide. V gene TRBV4-3 combines with J gene TRBJ2-3, with D perhaps matching TRBD1 (5 bases). The germline V gene has CDR1 LGHNA and CDR2 YSLEER. The CDR3 spans 15 residues. DNA of the CDR3: TGCGCCAGCAGCCAATACGACGGACACACAGGTACGCAGTATTTT. Translating it yields CASSQYDGHTGTQYF.